This is a list of T cell receptor beta chains from one sample in a study of cytomegalovirus exposure and HLA in healthy donors. Data came from immunoSEQ multiplex PCR; TCRdb stores just in-frame clones and leaves some out. The profile covers over 200,000 clones, with about 90% appearing a single time and about 2.9% taken by the ten largest. The material sequenced was PBMCs. The origin of the receptors is a woman between 18 and 29 years old in good health and CMV-seronegative. Each CDR3 is given with its conserved first and last residue. Fields, in order: D gene, J gene, clone size, V gene, CDR3 protein, CDR3 DNA. D genes are given only for firm matches. Size is stated for part of the rows, as once, few or many counts, or as a class when the clone is expanded.

>NA|TRBJ2-1|NA|TRBV6-6
CASGALQDNEQFF
TGTGCCAGCGGGGCGCTACAGGACAATGAGCAGTTCTTC
>NA|TRBJ1-1|NA|TRBV27
CASSLLMNTEAFF
TGTGCCAGCAGTTTATTAATGAACACTGAAGCTTTCTTT
>TRBD1|TRBJ2-7|NA|TRBV5-4
CASSLARTGGGEQYF
TGTGCCAGCAGCTTGGCCCGAACAGGGGGTGGCGAGCAGTACTTC
>TRBD1|TRBJ1-5|NA|TRBV19
CASRLTGTGIYNQPQHF
TGTGCCAGTAGACTTACCGGGACAGGGATTTACAATCAGCCCCAGCATTTT
>TRBD2|TRBJ2-5|NA|TRBV29-1
CSVEYRGSQETQYF
TGCAGCGTTGAGTACCGCGGGAGTCAAGAGACCCAGTACTTC
>NA|TRBJ2-7|NA|TRBV28
CASTPGGENYEQYF
TGTGCCAGCACCCCCGGCGGGGAGAACTACGAGCAGTACTTC
>TRBD2|TRBJ2-3|NA|TRBV5-1
CASSQGTSGRYF
TGCGCCAGCAGCCAGGGGACTAGCGGACGATATTTT
>NA|TRBJ2-7|NA|TRBV11-2
CASTRGGYEQYF
TGTGCCAGCACAAGAGGAGGCTACGAGCAGTACTTC
>NA|TRBJ2-3|NA|TRBV27
CASRRAALSTDTQYF
TGTGCCAGCAGGCGAGCGGCCTTAAGCACAGATACGCAGTATTTT
>NA|TRBJ1-3|NA|TRBV9
CASSVAEGNTIYF
TGTGCCAGCAGCGTAGCTGAGGGAAACACCATATATTTT
>NA|TRBJ1-1|NA|TRBV9
CASSRDTENTEAFF
TGTGCCAGCAGCAGGGACACCGAGAACACTGAAGCTTTCTTT
>TRBD1|TRBJ1-2|NA|TRBV6-6
CASTFGQGANDGYTF
TGTGCCAGCACCTTCGGTCAGGGGGCAAATGATGGCTACACCTTC
>TRBD2|TRBJ2-3|NA|TRBV5-1
CASSSTERGLSYSTDTQYF
TGCGCCAGCAGCTCCACCGAGCGGGGGCTATCCTATAGCACAGATACGCAGTATTTT
>TRBD1|TRBJ2-5|NA|TRBV25-1
CASRGTDRGFQETQYF
TGTGCCAGCAGAGGAACGGACAGGGGTTTCCAAGAGACCCAGTACTTC
>NA|TRBJ1-1|NA|TRBV5-1
CASSPEGGITEAFF
TGCGCCAGCAGCCCGGAGGGGGGGATTACTGAAGCTTTCTTT
>NA|TRBJ2-5|NA|TRBV7-6
CASSLGGLKTQYF
TGTGCCAGCAGCTTAGGCGGTTTGAAGACCCAGTACTTC
>TRBD1|TRBJ1-2|NA|TRBV11-2
CASSPGQYGYGYTF
TGTGCCAGCAGCCCGGGACAGTATGGCTATGGCTACACCTTC
>TRBD1|TRBJ1-1|NA|TRBV4-3
CASSQDRTGMNTEAFF
TGCGCCAGCAGCCAAGACAGGACAGGTATGAACACTGAAGCTTTCTTT
>TRBD1|TRBJ1-2|NA|TRBV28
CASSWGQGGYGYTF
TGTGCCAGCAGTTGGGGACAGGGGGGCTATGGCTACACCTTC
>TRBD1|TRBJ2-3|NA|TRBV27
CASRQGAVGVATDTQYF
TGTGCCAGCAGACAGGGGGCGGTTGGGGTGGCCACAGATACGCAGTATTTT
>NA|TRBJ1-1|NA|TRBV20-1
CSVRSGPEAFF
TGCAGTGTTAGGTCAGGCCCTGAAGCTTTCTTT
>TRBD2|TRBJ2-5|NA|TRBV5-8
CASSHLLGGAETQYF
TGTGCCAGCAGTCATTTACTGGGAGGGGCGGAGACCCAGTACTTC
>NA|TRBJ1-1|NA|TRBV28
CASNQGSNTEAFF
TGTGCCAGCAATCAGGGTTCGAACACTGAAGCTTTCTTT
>TRBD1|TRBJ2-5|NA|TRBV28
CASSWAGGIGETQYF
TGTGCCAGCAGTTGGGCAGGGGGAATCGGGGAGACCCAGTACTTC
>NA|TRBJ1-3|NA|TRBV10-3
CAINQGQLSGNTIYF
TGTGCCATCAACCAAGGACAGCTCTCGGGAAACACCATATATTTT
>NA|TRBJ2-1|once|TRBV27
CASRLYNEQFF
TGTGCCAGCAGACTCTACAATGAGCAGTTCTTC
>NA|TRBJ2-3|NA|TRBV7-9
CASSLGLVGATQYF
TGTGCCAGCAGCTTGGGTCTAGTCGGCGCTACGCAGTATTTT
>TRBD1|TRBJ2-5|NA|TRBV5-6
CASSSGQGAWETQYF
TGTGCCAGCAGCTCTGGACAGGGGGCTTGGGAGACCCAGTACTTC
>NA|TRBJ2-4|NA|TRBV6-5
CASSYDMSVGIQYF
TGTGCCAGCAGTTACGACATGTCGGTCGGCATTCAGTACTTC
>NA|TRBJ2-6|NA|TRBV7-2
CASSLTRSGANVLTF
TGTGCCAGCAGCTTGACACGCTCTGGGGCCAACGTCCTGACTTTC
>NA|TRBJ2-7|NA|TRBV5-4
CASSLVFGRTYEQYF
TGTGCCAGCAGCTTGGTCTTCGGCAGGACCTACGAGCAGTACTTC
>TRBD1|TRBJ2-7|NA|TRBV28
CASSYGIRGTYEQYF
TGTGCCAGCAGTTACGGGATCAGGGGGACCTACGAGCAGTACTTC
>NA|TRBJ2-3|NA|TRBV29-1
CSVERTSSTDTQYF
TGCAGCGTGGAAAGAACTTCTAGCACAGATACGCAGTATTTT
>NA|TRBJ1-2|NA|TRBV28
CASSFPRGVNYGYTF
TGTGCCAGCAGTTTCCCCCGCGGTGTTAACTATGGCTACACCTTC
>TRBD2|TRBJ2-7|few|TRBV10-1
CATPPGGRTSSYEQYF
TGCGCCACCCCACCCGGCGGGAGGACTAGCTCCTACGAGCAGTACTTC
>NA|TRBJ1-5|NA|TRBV6-5
CASSSTPGDNQPQHF
TGTGCCAGCAGTTCCACTCCGGGAGACAATCAGCCCCAGCATTTT
>NA|TRBJ2-2|NA|TRBV27
CASSTLGAGELFF
TGTGCCAGCAGTACCCTCGGGGCCGGGGAGCTGTTTTTT
>NA|TRBJ2-5|NA|TRBV27
CASSPLEQETQYF
TGTGCCAGCAGTCCCCTCGAGCAAGAGACCCAGTACTTC
>NA|TRBJ2-2|NA|TRBV10-3
CAISERTETGELFF
TGTGCCATCAGTGAGCGAACAGAAACCGGGGAGCTGTTTTTT
>TRBD1|TRBJ1-1|NA|TRBV5-4
CASSLDRGLNTEAFF
TGTGCCAGCAGCTTGGACAGGGGTTTGAACACTGAAGCTTTCTTT
>NA|TRBJ1-5|NA|TRBV28
CASSSDPGPQHF
TGTGCCAGCAGTTCAGATCCTGGGCCCCAGCATTTT